This section outlines one T cell receptor (beta chain) sequence together with its context. Its antigen is currently unknown. The data belong to a study of identical twins. Study-wide findings and caveats: Carriage of fewer insertions was seen in abundant cord blood beta clonotypes, whereas memory repertoires showed none. A partial confounding effect on zero-insertion analyses could come from invariant MAIT and iNKT cells.

Unique molecular identifiers were present on the cDNA, which also gained a universal primer site by template switching. TCRdb re-derived calls from the 5' RACE reads in MiXCR, one entry per CDR3 protein. The sample lists approximately 1.8 million distinct CDR3 sequences; more than 30% were seen once. The CDR3 spans 12 residues. V trimming: 11 bases; J trimming: 5 bases; junction bases outside the gene matches: 4. Everyone who donated was a healthy Caucasian. Sequencing input: cord blood. The chain carries TRBV12-3 or TRBV12-4 and TRBJ1-5; 9 bases map to TRBD1. This clonotype originated in a newborn girl in good health. Written as DNA, the CDR3 is TGTGCCTGTCGGACAGGGGATCAGCCCCAGCATTTT. Protein sequence: CACRTGDQPQHF.